This note documents a single T cell receptor (beta chain) sequence. As yet, its antigen is unknown. The germline V gene encodes CDR1 SGHRS and CDR2 YFSETQ. Deletions cut 0 bases from V and 8 bases from J, with 14 bases between. CDR3 length equals 15 residues. The data were obtained in a study of cytomegalovirus exposure and HLA in healthy donors. Across the whole study: Samples from HLA-typed donors yielded about 85 million unique TCRs in an early data release. Study outcomes and limitations: Common viral pathogens seemed, in a later analysis, to connect with several of the most significant clusters. Reports credit the classifier with highly specific, highly sensitive diagnosis of cytomegalovirus status.

The PCR employed 60 Vbeta primers together with 13 Jbeta primers. Method: immunoSEQ multiplex PCR; TCRdb's copy keeps in-frame clones and lacks some. The sample contains 150,000 to 200,000 clones, around 80% of which appear only once. Sequenced input: PBMCs. This chain joins TRBV5-1 and TRBJ1-4; D uncertain. The source is a man aged 40-49 years in good health and CMV-seropositive. The CDR3 coding sequence is TGCGCCAGCAGCTTGGATGGTACAGCTTTCGAAAAACTGTTTTTT. Its translation: CASSLDGTAFEKLFF.